This T cell receptor (beta chain) was documented in a study of PD-1 blockade in classical Hodgkin lymphoma. Sequencing used immunoSEQ multiplex PCR; TCRdb keeps in-frame clones, though not all of them. The sample has some 33,000 clones, about four fifths seen once. The CDR3 covers 16 residues. Germline V CDR1 and CDR2: LNHDA, SQIVND (reference sequence). V trimming: 5 bases; J trimming: 4 bases; junction bases outside the gene matches: 12. The time point was: cycle 4 day 1 (C4D1), after less than 7 weeks of nivolumab. Relapse was seen in all patients after autologous stem cell transplantation, and brentuximab vedotin exposure was variable.

The chain combines TRBV19 with TRBJ2-5; 8 positions match TRBD2. The sequence was obtained from a human donor with classical Hodgkin lymphoma. The input for sequencing was peripheral blood mononuclear cells (PBMCs), taken before the fourth cycle of nivolumab. CDR3 loop: CASSPFGREDGETQYF. The CDR3 DNA reads as TGTGCCAGTAGTCCCTTTGGGCGGGAGGACGGAGAGACCCAGTACTTC.